The 21 T cell receptor beta chains in this list originate from one sample, sequenced in a study of Ad26.COV2.S vaccination and SARS-CoV-2 variants (dated by TCRdb to about 2021). The treatment or condition label for this specimen denotes: approximately 18 received Ad26.COV2.S at low or high dose, single or two shots; 5 received placebo; per-sample allocation not given. For vaccine and placebo recipients, repertoires were sequenced using samples collected on day 63 after the first injection. The library was produced with the immunoSEQ multiplex PCR assay. TCRdb re-hosts the immuneACCESS table, in-frame sequences only. Its copies lack some clones; in the studies checked, an unresolved V gene accounts for under half of them, and the cause for the rest is not known. The sample data list about 480,000 clones, and approximately 88% of these were observed just once. The ten largest make up 10% to 15% of the sample.

This material consisted of peripheral blood, taken in a trial of Ad26.COV2.S vaccine versus placebo. The receptor set was obtained from a person aged 18-60 years who received the Ad26.COV2.S COVID-19 vaccine or a placebo.

This clone was observed a single time. The J gene is TRBJ2-3, the V gene TRBV20-1; D unresolved. This CDR3 spans 10 amino acids. The V end was cut by 3 bases, the J end by 3 bases, with 1 base between. CDR1 and CDR2 from the germline V gene are DFQATT and SNEGSKA (reference sequence). The CDR3 loop reads CSARTDTQYF. In DNA form, the CDR3 reads TGCAGTGCTAGGACAGATACGCAGTATTTT.

The J gene is TRBJ2-1, the V gene TRBV5-1; 8 bases agree with TRBD2. Trimming cost V 2 bases and J 10 bases; bases outside gene matches: 8. The CDR3 covers 14 residues. Germline V gene data show CDR1 as SGHRS and CDR2 as YFSETQ. The CDR3 is CASSFPDPSGEQFF. CDR3 nucleotide sequence: TGCGCCAGCAGCTTTCCCGACCCTAGCGGGGAGCAGTTCTTC.

The CDR3 is CATSDQTRGGAETQYF. The CDR3 DNA is TGTGCCACCAGTGATCAAACACGGGGAGGGGCGGAGACCCAGTACTTC. The genes are TRBV24-1 and TRBJ2-5; 7 nucleotides line up with TRBD2. J was trimmed by 5 bases and V by 3 bases; bases with no gene match: 11. The CDR3 extends over 16 amino acids. CDR1 and CDR2 from the germline V gene are KGHDR and SFDVKD.

In its sample, this clone was seen once. J is TRBJ2-7 and V is TRBV6-5, with a possible D match to TRBD2 (6 bases). V was pared by 6 bases and J by 2 bases, with 17 bases between. The CDR3 loop spans 15 amino acids. Germline assignment: CDR1 MNHEY and CDR2 SVGAGI. CDR3 in amino acids: CASRNSGTTAYEQYF. The CDR3 region has the DNA TGTGCCAGCAGAAATAGCGGCACCACAGCCTACGAGCAGTACTTC.

This clone was recorded only once. V usage is TRBV3-1 (or the pseudogene TRBV3-2) and J usage is TRBJ2-1; D not resolved. The CDR3 spans 16 residues. Trimming left V 0 bases short and J 8 bases short, with 17 bases between. Germline V gene data show CDR1 as LGHDT and CDR2 as YNNKEL (reference sequence). The CDR3 coding sequence is TGTGCCAGCAGCCAAGAGGTCCGTCACCCACCCCATGAGCAGTTCTTC. Translated: CASSQEVRHPPHEQFF.

The V call is TRBV7-8, the J call TRBJ2-1; the D gene is possibly TRBD2 (7 bases). Between the trimmed V and J ends, which lost 1 base and 4 bases, there was a span of 20 bases. This CDR3 has 18 amino acids. Germline V gene sequence: CDR1 SGHVS, CDR2 FQNEAQ. The CDR3 loop is CASSLGGGGGLPYNEQFF. The CDR3 nucleotides read TGTGCCAGCAGCTTAGGGGGAGGGGGAGGGTTACCATACAATGAGCAGTTCTTC.

The chain recombines TRBV7-2 with TRBJ2-7; tentatively, D is TRBD2 (6 bases). Trimming shortened V by 4 bases and J by 0 bases, and 10 bases separated the two germline ends. Germline-derived CDR1 and CDR2 are SGHTA and FQGNSA. This CDR3 comprises 14 residues. CDR3: CASSSSVSSYEQYF. In DNA, the CDR3 is TGTGCCAGCAGCTCTAGCGTCAGCTCCTACGAGCAGTACTTC.

This chain joins TRBV7-2 and TRBJ1-2; a weak D match, TRBD1 (6 bases). CDR3 size: 17 residues. Trimming removed 5 bases at V and 3 bases at J, with 22 bases between. Germline lookup yields CDR1 SGHTA and CDR2 FQGNSA. For the CDR3, the DNA is TGTGCCAGCAGCCCCACACTGACGACAGGTGGCTACTATGGCTACACCTTC. This gives the protein CASSPTLTTGGYYGYTF.

The chain is built from TRBV27 and TRBJ1-1; D is ambiguous. Trimming took 0 bases from V and 1 from J, leaving 9 bases between them. There are 15 residues in the CDR3. Germline CDR1 is MNHEY and CDR2 is SMNVEV (reference sequence). CDR3 DNA: TGTGCCAGCAGTTTATCGAGGAGCCAGAACACTGAAGCTTTCTTT. It is translated as CASSLSRSQNTEAFF.

The chain combines TRBV28 with TRBJ2-3, with 8 bases matching TRBD2. This CDR3 region has 15 residues. V gave up 6 bases and J gave up 3 bases; unmatched junction bases: 8. Per the germline V gene, CDR1 is MDHEN and CDR2 is SYDVKM. Written as DNA, the CDR3 is TGTGCCAGCAGCGCCACTAGCGGTGGAACAGATACGCAGTATTTT. Protein: CASSATSGGTDTQYF. The whole variable domain, remainder taken from reference TRBV28 and TRBJ2-3, is DVKVTQSSRYLVKRTGEKVFLECVQDMDHENMFWYRQDPGLGLRLIYFSYDVKMKEKGDIPEGYSVSREKKERFSLILESASTNQTSMYLCASSATSGGTDTQYFGPGTRLTVL.

The CDR3 nucleotides are TGTGCCAGCAGCGTAGAAGGAAGCGGGAGTACGAATGAGCAGTTCTTC. The encoded protein is CASSVEGSGSTNEQFF. The chain couples TRBV9 to TRBJ2-1, with 8 bases fitting TRBD2. V trimming: 0 bases; J trimming: 7 bases; junction bases outside the gene matches: 9. The CDR3 spans 16 residues. Germline-derived CDR1 and CDR2 are SGDLS and YYNGEE.

The chain employs TRBV19 and TRBJ2-7; a weak D match, TRBD1 (6 bases). CDR1 is LNHDA and CDR2 is SQIVND in the germline V gene (reference sequence). This CDR3 spans 15 amino acids. V gave up 7 bases and J gave up 2 bases, with 18 bases separating them. CDR3 loop: CASTPNGQNPYEQYF. Written as DNA, the CDR3 is TGTGCCAGTACCCCCAATGGACAGAACCCCTACGAGCAGTACTTC.

The sample holds one count of this clone. This rearrangement joins TRBV23-1 to TRBJ2-1, with D tentatively TRBD2 (6 bases). TRBV23-1 belongs to the ORF category, with a function that is uncertain. Between the trimmed V and J ends, which lost 4 bases and 0 bases, there was a span of 16 bases. The CDR3 has 17 amino acids. CDR3 coding DNA: TGCGCCAGCAGTCGAGTGGGGGGAGAAAGCTCCTACAATGAGCAGTTCTTC. Amino acids: CASSRVGGESSYNEQFF.

The chain joins TRBV19 to TRBJ1-4, with D maybe TRBD1 (6 bases). Trimming left V 6 bases short and J 6 bases short, with 17 bases between. Germline V gene sequence: CDR1 LNHDA, CDR2 SQIVND (reference sequence). This CDR3 is 15 amino acids long. This CDR3 is CASRPSGVEYEKLFF. In nucleotides, the CDR3 is TGTGCCAGTAGGCCTTCAGGGGTAGAATATGAAAAACTGTTTTTT.

This chain joins TRBV11-2 and TRBJ2-1; TRBD2 matches at 10 bases. Unmatched junction bases numbered 4, after V lost 2 bases and J lost 6 bases. Germline V gene lookup returns CDR1 SGHAT and CDR2 FQNNGV. The CDR3 sequence is 15 residues long. The DNA of the CDR3 is TGTGCCAGCAGCTTAAGACTAGCGGGTCGCAATGAGCAGTTCTTC. Residues: CASSLRLAGRNEQFF.

V gene TRBV6-6 combines with J gene TRBJ1-2, with 7 bases identical to TRBD1. Germline assignment: CDR1 MNHNY and CDR2 SVGAGI (reference sequence). The V gene end was trimmed by 5 bases and the J gene end by 4 bases; junction bases not matched to a gene: 4. The CDR3 is 13 residues long. The chain's CDR3 is CASSLTGVYGYTF. The CDR3 DNA is TGTGCCAGCAGTCTCACAGGGGTCTATGGCTACACCTTC.

The rearrangement uses TRBV24-1 and TRBJ2-2, with TRBD1 identical over 9 bases. The CDR3 runs to 17 residues. V lost 2 bases and J lost 7; bases outside the gene matches: 10. The germline CDR1 and CDR2 sequences are KGHDR and SFDVKD. The CDR3 here is CATSDSGQGRAGGELFF. In DNA form, the CDR3 reads TGTGCCACCAGTGATTCCGGACAGGGGCGTGCGGGCGGGGAGCTGTTTTTT.

The CDR3 DNA reads TGTGCCAGCTCACCGGGACAGGTCAGCACAGATACGCAGTATTTT. It translates to CASSPGQVSTDTQYF. V and J are TRBV18 and TRBJ2-3; TRBD1 matches at 8 bases. The germline CDR1 and CDR2 sequences are KGHSH and LQKENI. Trimming took 3 bases from V and 0 from J; bases not matched to a gene: 2. The CDR3 runs to 15 residues. The full variable domain, completed using reference TRBV18 and TRBJ2-3, is NAGVMQNPRHLVRRRGQEARLRCSPMKGHSHVYWYRQLPEEGLKFMVYLQKENIIDESGMPKERFSAEFPKEGPSILRIQQVVRGDSAAYFCASSPGQVSTDTQYFGPGTRLTVL.

J is TRBJ2-1 and V is TRBV30; D not resolved. The ends were cut back, 2 bases at V and 5 bases at J, with 10 bases in the middle. Germline assignment: CDR1 GTSNPN and CDR2 SVGIG (reference sequence). The CDR3 runs to 13 residues. The CDR3 sequence: CAWSPALNNEQFF. The DNA for the CDR3 is TGTGCCTGGAGTCCGGCTCTGAACAATGAGCAGTTCTTC. Full variable domain (rest looked up from reference TRBV30 and TRBJ2-1): SQTIHQWPATLVQPVGSPLSLECTVEGTSNPNLYWYRQAAGRGLQLLFYSVGIGQISSEVPQNLSASRPQDRQFILSSKKLLLSDSGFYLCAWSPALNNEQFFGPGTRLTVL.

The V and J genes are TRBV5-8 and TRBJ2-1; a weak D match, TRBD2 (6 bases). The CDR3 is 17 residues long. Germline CDR1 is SGHTS and CDR2 is YDEGEE. Trimming took off 4 bases at V and 3 bases at J, with 20 bases between the two ends. CDR3 sequence: CASSPPGGVSYYNEQFF. The CDR3 DNA reads TGTGCCAGCAGCCCCCCCGGCGGGGTAAGTTACTACAATGAGCAGTTCTTC.

The chain uses TRBV18 and TRBJ2-1; 8 bases align to TRBD2. CDR1 and CDR2 from the germline V gene are KGHSH and LQKENI. The length of the CDR3 is 18 residues. Trimming at V came to 3 bases and at J to 8 bases, leaving 18 bases not matched to a gene. The CDR3 reads CASSPTGGLSGSLYEQFF. The CDR3 region has the DNA TGTGCCAGCTCACCTACCGGGGGGCTGAGCGGGAGCTTATATGAGCAGTTCTTC.